This T cell receptor beta chain was identified during a study of T cell responses to AZD1222 COVID-19 vaccine. About this clone: Its antigen remains unidentified.

TCRdb keeps only in-frame clones here, not all; method: immunoSEQ multiplex PCR. The sample shows 200,000 or so clones, approximately 95% of them seen only once. CDR3 size: 16 residues. V was pared by 6 bases and J by 6 bases, with 24 bases between. Germline lookup yields CDR1 ENHRY and CDR2 SYGVKD. Regarding the study as a whole: The CD4 TCRs associated with vaccination extended across spike and predominated at 160-218 and 743-854.

The chain combines TRBV10-3 with TRBJ2-7; a weak D match, TRBD1 (5 bases). This sequence was found in an adult who received the AZD1222 COVID-19 vaccine. This specimen consisted of peripheral blood, obtained 28 days after the second AZD1222 dose. The CDR3 nucleotides are TGTGCCATCAGAGACATTAACAATCAGGGAACGGGCGAGCAGTACTTC. Protein sequence: CAIRDINNQGTGEQYF.